This TCR beta chain was identified during a study of blood T cell repertoires in COVID-19. Study information: Donors in the United States, Italy and Spain gave samples during acute or convalescent COVID-19. Nucleic acid was either cDNA or gDNA, and it came from T cells, B-cell-depleted T cells, or PBMCs.

As handled by the study authors: For nucleated cells, counts were estimated from reference gene primer amplification. Produced via immunoSEQ multiplex PCR; TCRdb's table is partial and in-frame only. V, J and clone size are taken as reported in that table, and D and trimming were inferred from the DNA itself. The table has 50,000 or so clones, roughly 80% seen once. Trimming at V came to 1 base and at J to 4 bases, leaving 7 bases not matched to a gene. CDR3 length: 16 amino acids. Germline V gene lookup returns CDR1 SGHRS and CDR2 YFSETQ. This chain connects TRBV5-1 to TRBJ2-3; 9 bases fit TRBD2. The specimen sequenced was peripheral blood. This sequence originates from a woman aged 55-69 years with acute or convalescent COVID-19. CDR3 protein: CASSLRAGGPSDTQYF. The CDR3 DNA reads as TGCGCCAGCAGCTTGCGTGCGGGGGGGCCATCAGATACGCAGTATTTT.